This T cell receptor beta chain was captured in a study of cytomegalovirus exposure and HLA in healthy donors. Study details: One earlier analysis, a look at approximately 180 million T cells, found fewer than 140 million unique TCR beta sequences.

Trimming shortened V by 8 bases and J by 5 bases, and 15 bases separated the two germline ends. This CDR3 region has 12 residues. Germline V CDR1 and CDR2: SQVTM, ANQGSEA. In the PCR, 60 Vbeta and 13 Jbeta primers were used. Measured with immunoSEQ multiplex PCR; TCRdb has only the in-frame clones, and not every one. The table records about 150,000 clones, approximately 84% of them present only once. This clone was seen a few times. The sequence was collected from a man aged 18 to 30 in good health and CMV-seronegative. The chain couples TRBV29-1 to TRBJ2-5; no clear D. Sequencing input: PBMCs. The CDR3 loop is CSIIHGEETQYF. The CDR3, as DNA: TGCAGCATTATCCATGGAGAGGAGACCCAGTACTTC.